What follows is one T cell receptor (beta chain) and its context. This record comes from a study of blood T cell repertoires in COVID-19. As for the study in general: Sample material is recorded as cDNA or gDNA derived from T cells, B-cell-depleted T cells, or PBMCs.

The V gene's germline CDR1 is MGHRA and CDR2 YSYEKL. This CDR3 contains 14 residues. V was cut by 4 bases and J by 5 bases, with 15 bases left in between. Repertoires were generated with immunoSEQ multiplex PCR, while TCRdb's copy carries only in-frame clones and drops some. The sample contains approximately 200,000 clones, approximately 85% of which appear only once. Sequenced input: peripheral blood. This TCR derives from a man aged 55 to 70 with acute or convalescent COVID-19. The chain joins TRBV4-1 to TRBJ2-7; TRBD2 might be the D (6 bases). The CDR3 protein is CASSRSGSSDEQYF. CDR3 sequence (DNA): TGCGCCAGCAGCCGATCAGGCTCTAGCGACGAGCAGTACTTC.